Below are 9 T cell receptor beta chains sequenced from a single sample in a study of CD8 T cells in ankylosing spondylitis. Study findings and constraints: Characteristic, it appeared, of ankylosing spondylitis blood was a TCR beta motif of several highly homologous variants.

These receptors' targets are unknown. TCRdb itself ran the 5' RACE reads through MiXCR, one entry per CDR3 protein. Of 750,000 to 850,000 distinct CDR3 sequences in the sample, approximately 12% were seen once. The sequenced sample was blood, either unsorted or a sorted T cell fraction (not recorded which). Every receptor here comes from a male donor with ankylosing spondylitis.

This clonotype was seen a handful of times. Relative to the germline gene, one junction end is altered; a read error may explain this. The chain has TRBV7-7 and TRBJ2-1; the D is unclear. There are 15 residues in the CDR3. CDR1 is SSHAT, CDR2 FNYEAQ, per germline (reference sequence). The CDR3 loop is CASSPDGLSVGEQFF. CDR3 nucleotides: TGTGCTAGCAGCCCCGACGGGCTCTCCGTCGGTGAGCAGTTCTTC.

There are many counts of this clonotype. The chain couples TRBV7-6 to TRBJ2-7; 11 bases are a match to TRBD2. Germline lookup yields CDR1 SGHVS and CDR2 FNYEAQ. CDR3 length: 16 residues. J lost 2 bases, V lost 1 base, and 4 bases had no gene match. DNA for the CDR3: TGTGCCAGCAGCTTAGTAGGGACTAGCGGAGCCTACGAGCAGTACTTC. It encodes CASSLVGTSGAYEQYF. The variable domain in full, with the rest retrieved from reference TRBV7-6 and TRBJ2-7, is GAGVSQSPRYKVTKRGQDVALRCDPISGHVSLYWYRQALGQGPEFLTYFNYEAQQDKSGLPNDRFSAERPEGSISTLTIQRTEQRDSAMYRCASSLVGTSGAYEQYFGPGTRLTVT.

V usage is TRBV2 and J usage is TRBJ1-1; TRBD1 aligns across 7 bases. V was pared by 7 bases and J by 1 base, with 3 bases of the junction left unmatched. The length of the CDR3 is 13 residues. Germline V CDR1 and CDR2: SNHLY, FYNNEI. DNA for the CDR3: TGTGCCAGCAAACAGGGGCAGAACACTGAAGCTTTCTTT. It codes for CASKQGQNTEAFF.

This clonotype has just a few counts. The J gene is TRBJ2-1, the V gene TRBV7-2; D not resolved. CDR3 size: 15 residues. Germline values: CDR1 SGHTA, CDR2 FQGNSA. V gave up 2 bases and J gave up 5 bases, with 13 bases separating them. The CDR3, as DNA: TGTGCCAGCAGCTTAAGGGCTGAGTTGGACAATGAGCAGTTCTTC. It translates to CASSLRAELDNEQFF.

The CDR3 loop is CASSFSLTSGGSTDTQYF. The DNA of the CDR3 is TGTGCCAGCAGTTTTAGCCTGACTAGCGGGGGAAGCACAGATACGCAGTATTTT. The chain links TRBV28 to TRBJ2-3; 12 bases fit TRBD2. Germline V CDR1 and CDR2: MDHEN, SYDVKM. Trimming cost V 3 bases and J 0 bases; bases outside gene matches: 7. The CDR3 spans 18 residues.

As concerns this clonotype: The junction and the germline gene differ at one end; a read error may be behind it. The chain links TRBV10-3 to TRBJ2-5; no firm D call. This CDR3 comprises 13 residues. Germline CDR1 is ENHRY and CDR2 is SYGVKD. The CDR3, as DNA: TGTGCCATCAGTGAGGGGCAGCAAGGGACCCAGTACTTC. Translating it yields CAISEGQQGTQYF.

This clonotype was seen at least ten times. This chain joins TRBV29-1 and TRBJ1-4; 12 bases map to TRBD1. The CDR3 extends over 14 amino acids. Looked up from germline, CDR1 is SQVTM and CDR2 is ANQGSEA. The junction had 8 bases not matched to a gene; V was cut back by 7 bases and J by 8 bases. CDR3 protein: CSASGTGGLEKLFF. CDR3 DNA: TGCAGCGCTTCCGGGACAGGGGGCCTCGAAAAACTGTTTTTT.

This chain links TRBV6-5 with TRBJ2-5; no clear D. The V and J ends lost 2 bases and 5 bases respectively, with 12 bases between them. Germline CDR1 reads MNHEY; CDR2 reads SVGAGI. CDR3 length: 14 residues. CDR3 in amino acids: CASSYLRVMETQYF. CDR3 DNA sequence: TGTGCCAGCAGTTACCTTCGGGTAATGGAGACCCAGTACTTC.

CDR3 protein: CSVVLGGLGTQYF. CDR3 sequence (DNA): TGCAGCGTTGTATTAGGGGGGCTAGGTACGCAGTATTTT. J is TRBJ2-3 and V is TRBV29-1, with D possibly called TRBD1 or TRBD2 (6 bases each). Trimming removed 4 bases at V and 8 bases at J, with 16 bases between. The CDR3 runs 13 residues. Per germline, CDR1 SQVTM and CDR2 ANQGSEA.